This TCR beta chain is drawn from a study of molecular identifiers for immune sequencing clone quantification. TCRdb redid the calling of the PCR reads with MiXCR, one entry per CDR3 protein. Of under 600,000 distinct CDR3 sequences detected, about a fifth appear once; the ten largest clones hold around 0.86%. The CDR3 length is 16 residues. Germline assignment: CDR1 MNHNY and CDR2 SVGAGI (reference sequence). V lost 2 bases and J lost 7; bases outside the gene matches: 7. The sequenced sample consisted of naive CD8+ T cells from blood, with Jurkat cell RNA spiked in. Subset given: FACS-sorted CD8+CD4-CCR7+CD45RA+ naive T cells. This receptor was taken from a human donor in good health. Some libraries in this study had Jurkat cell RNA spiked in. The chain uses TRBV6-6 and TRBJ2-3; 12 bases line up with TRBD2. The CDR3 DNA follows: TGTGCCAGCAGTTACCCGACTAGCGGGAGTGTAAATACGCAGTATTTT. Residues: CASSYPTSGSVNTQYF.